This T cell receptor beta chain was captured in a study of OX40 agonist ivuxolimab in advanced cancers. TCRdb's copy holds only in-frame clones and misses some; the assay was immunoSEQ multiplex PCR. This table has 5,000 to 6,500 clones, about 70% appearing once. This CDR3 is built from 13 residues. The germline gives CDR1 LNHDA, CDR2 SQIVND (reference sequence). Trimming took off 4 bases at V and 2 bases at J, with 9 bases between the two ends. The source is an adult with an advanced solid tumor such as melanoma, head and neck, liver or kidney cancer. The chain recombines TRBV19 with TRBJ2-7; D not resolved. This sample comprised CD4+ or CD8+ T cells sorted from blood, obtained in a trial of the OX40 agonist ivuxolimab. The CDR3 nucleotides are TGTGCCAGTAGTACCGGGTGGACCTACGAGCAGTACTTC. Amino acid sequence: CASSTGWTYEQYF. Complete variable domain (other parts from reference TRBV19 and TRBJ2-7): DGGITQSPKYLFRKEGQNVTLSCEQNLNHDAMYWYRQDPGQGLRLIYYSQIVNDFQKGDIAEGYSVSREKKESFPLTVTSAQKNPTAFYLCASSTGWTYEQYFGPGTRLTVT.